Below are 29 T cell receptor beta chains sequenced from a single sample in a study of T-cell memory formation after mild COVID-19. MiXCR was run by TCRdb on the 5' RACE reads, yielding one entry per CDR3 protein. The repertoire holds fewer than 650,000 distinct CDR3 sequences, approximately 15% seen once, with roughly 7.7% in the top ten. Sequencing was carried out using PBMCs or a T cell subset sorted from them (not recorded which). These TCRs come from an adult woman who had mild COVID-19 (a few samples of this study predate the infection). Cell type and time point are not known.

The gene calls are TRBV11-2 and TRBJ1-1; D gene unclear. Germline-derived CDR1 and CDR2 are SGHAT and FQNNGV. This CDR3 has 11 residues. V lost 7 bases, J lost 3 bases, and 6 bases lay in between. The CDR3 sequence: CASTPHTEAFF. In nucleotides, the CDR3 is TGTGCCAGCACCCCACACACTGAAGCTTTCTTT. The entire variable domain, with the rest obtained from reference TRBV11-2 and TRBJ1-1, is as follows: EAGVAQSPRYKIIEKRQSVAFWCNPISGHATLYWYQQILGQGPKLLIQFQNNGVVDDSQLPKDRFSAERLKGVDSTLKIQPAKLEDSAVYLCASTPHTEAFFGQGTRLTVV.

The genes are TRBV20-1 and TRBJ2-7, with 8 bases identical to TRBD1. Germline loops: CDR1 DFQATT, CDR2 SNEGSKA (reference sequence). Trimming took 2 bases from V and 3 from J; bases not matched to a gene: 6. The CDR3 sequence is 14 residues long. The CDR3 DNA reads TGCAGTGCTAGATGGACAGGGATGGGCTACGAGCAGTACTTC. This gives the protein CSARWTGMGYEQYF.

This chain uses TRBV6-6 with TRBJ1-1, with D unclear. CDR3 size: 16 residues. Germline values: CDR1 MNHNY, CDR2 SVGAGI (reference sequence). With 2 bases removed from V and 0 bases from J, the gap between germline ends came to 13 bases. CDR3 residues: CASSYLRALMNTEAFF. The CDR3 DNA sequence: TGTGCCAGCAGTTACCTCCGGGCCCTCATGAACACTGAAGCTTTCTTT.

The chain is built from TRBV4-2 and TRBJ2-7, with 7 nucleotides matching TRBD1. Looked up from germline, CDR1 is LGHNA and CDR2 is YNFKEQ. There are 14 residues in the CDR3. Trimming removed 1 base from V and 5 bases from J; junction bases left unmatched: 5. The CDR3 DNA reads as TGTGCCAGCAGCCAAGCGACAGGGCCCCACGAGCAGTACTTC. Protein: CASSQATGPHEQYF.

This chain joins TRBV7-2 and TRBJ2-1, with TRBD2 matching 12 bases. This CDR3 is 14 amino acids long. Germline V lookup: CDR1 SGHTA, CDR2 FQGNSA. The ends lost 5 bases at V and 9 bases at J; junction bases unmatched: 5. CDR3 sequence reads: CASSTTSGRSEQFF. The CDR3 DNA sequence: TGTGCCAGCAGCACAACTAGCGGGAGGAGTGAGCAGTTCTTC. The variable domain in full, with the rest retrieved from reference TRBV7-2 and TRBJ2-1, is GAGVSQSPSNKVTEKGKDVELRCDPISGHTALYWYRQSLGQGLEFLIYFQGNSAPDKSGLPSDRFSAERTGGSVSTLTIQRTQQEDSAVYLCASSTTSGRSEQFFGPGTRLTVL.

This chain uses TRBV24-1 with TRBJ1-1; no reliable D call. CDR3 length: 13 residues. Germline CDR1 is KGHDR and CDR2 is SFDVKD. V lost 7 bases and J lost 1, with 9 bases in between. DNA for the CDR3: TGTGCCACCAGGTGGGCCGAGAACACTGAAGCTTTCTTT. Protein: CATRWAENTEAFF.

This clonotype was observed at least ten times. The rearrangement joins TRBV7-2 to TRBJ2-7; D remains ambiguous. Germline CDR1 SGHTA, CDR2 FQGNSA. Trimming removed 6 bases from V and 0 bases from J, with 3 bases in between. The CDR3 covers 11 residues. CDR3 DNA sequence: TGTGCCAGCAGTCCCTCCTACGAGCAGTACTTC. Its translation is CASSPSYEQYF. Full variable domain (missing parts from reference TRBV7-2 and TRBJ2-7): GAGVSQSPSNKVTEKGKDVELRCDPISGHTALYWYRQSLGQGLEFLIYFQGNSAPDKSGLPSDRFSAERTGGSVSTLTIQRTQQEDSAVYLCASSPSYEQYFGPGTRLTVT.

The chain combines TRBV15 with TRBJ1-5; no reliable D call. Deletions cut 0 bases from V and 4 bases from J, with 13 bases between. The CDR3 totals 16 residues. The V gene's germline CDR1 is LNHNV and CDR2 YYDKDF (reference sequence). The CDR3 nucleotides are TGTGCCACCAGCAGAGATCGGCGAGACACTAATCAGCCCCAGCATTTT. Its protein product is CATSRDRRDTNQPQHF.

This clonotype has more than one count but fewer than ten. V is TRBV7-9 and J is TRBJ2-7; D call uncertain. The length of the CDR3 is 12 residues. The germline CDR1 and CDR2 sequences are SEHNR and FQNEAQ (reference sequence). Trimming took 4 bases from V and 0 from J, leaving 4 bases between them. The CDR3 DNA reads as TGTGCCAGCAGCTCCTACTCCTACGAGCAGTACTTC. Protein product: CASSSYSYEQYF.

This clonotype was detected only a few times. J is TRBJ2-5 and V is TRBV12-3 or TRBV12-4; 9 positions agree with TRBD1. The V gene end was trimmed by 6 bases and the J gene end by 4 bases; junction bases not matched to a gene: 15. The CDR3 covers 17 residues. The CDR3 loop reads CASRYTGTGKGRETQYF. The CDR3 DNA follows: TGTGCCAGCAGATATACCGGGACAGGGAAAGGGAGAGAGACCCAGTACTTC.

The sample holds many counts of this clonotype. The chain employs TRBV6-6 and TRBJ2-5; a possible D gene is TRBD2 (6 bases). Germline CDR1 is MNHNY and CDR2 is SVGAGI (reference sequence). The CDR3 covers 14 residues. The germline V and J ends were trimmed by 5 bases and 2 bases, with 12 bases remaining between them. CDR3 DNA: TGTGCCAGCAGTACGTTCCGGGGGCAAGAGACCCAGTACTTC. Its translation is CASSTFRGQETQYF.

This clonotype turned up a few times. The chain recombines TRBV7-9 with TRBJ2-7; 10 nucleotides agree with TRBD1. The germline V gene has CDR1 SEHNR and CDR2 FQNEAQ (reference sequence). Trimming cost V 5 bases and J 0 bases; bases outside gene matches: 10. This CDR3 has 17 amino acids. The CDR3 loop reads CASSPRPGQGLSYEQYF. DNA for the CDR3: TGTGCCAGCAGCCCCCGTCCGGGACAGGGGCTCTCCTACGAGCAGTACTTC.

Only one count was recorded for this clonotype. The rearrangement joins TRBV6-5 to TRBJ2-7; no definite D call. The CDR3 is 12 amino acids. Germline CDR1 and CDR2: MNHEY and SVGAGI. The CDR3 here is CSAVRNSYEQYF. CDR3 nucleotides: TGTTCGGCGGTCAGGAACTCCTACGAGCAGTACTTC.

Details on this clonotype: The CDR3 end shows no conserved phenylalanine or tryptophan, and so a read error is likely. It is unclear where the CDR3 begins or ends on the DNA, so no DNA is shown, and the CDR3 is as TCRdb lists it. V and J are TRBV24-1 and TRBJ2-1; the D call TRBD1 from the table was never checked on the DNA. The CDR3 sequence runs 12 residues, both termini included. Germline CDR1 is KGHDR and CDR2 is SFDVKD. The CDR3 loop is CATSDSGTGVTI.

The gene calls are TRBV12-3 or TRBV12-4 and TRBJ2-3; D perhaps matches TRBD2 (7 bases). The CDR3 runs 14 residues. With 11 bases removed from V and 4 bases from J, the gap between germline ends came to 19 bases. CDR3 sequence reads: CASRGGGLADTQYF. CDR3 DNA: TGTGCCTCCCGGGGAGGGGGGTTGGCAGATACGCAGTATTTT.

This clonotype came up a few times. The chain links TRBV6-5 to TRBJ2-1; no reliable D call. The V gene's germline CDR1 is MNHEY and CDR2 SVGAGI. Trimming left V 4 bases short and J 1 base short, with 17 bases between. This CDR3 spans 17 amino acids. The CDR3 here is CASSSRSTRRSYNEQFF. CDR3 in DNA: TGTGCCAGCAGTTCTAGATCCACTCGGAGATCCTACAATGAGCAGTTCTTC.

This clonotype was seen only a few times. The chain links TRBV6-6 to TRBJ2-1; 10 nucleotides line up with TRBD1. The trim removed 7 bases at V and 2 bases at J, leaving 8 bases unmatched. This CDR3 has 16 amino acids. Germline CDR1 MNHNY, CDR2 SVGAGI (reference sequence). The CDR3 DNA reads as TGTGCCAGCATTTTCGAGACAGGGGGCCCCTACAATGAGCAGTTCTTC. Protein sequence: CASIFETGGPYNEQFF.

This clonotype was found a few times. The V call is TRBV7-9, the J call TRBJ2-7, with TRBD1 identical over 8 bases. Per the germline V gene, CDR1 is SEHNR and CDR2 is FQNEAQ (reference sequence). This CDR3 region has 14 residues. V was pared by 5 bases and J by 4 bases, with 7 bases of the junction left unmatched. The CDR3 DNA is TGTGCCAGCAGCCCTCGGGACAGGTTGTACGAGCAGTACTTC. Protein: CASSPRDRLYEQYF. Full variable domain (outside the CDR3, taken from reference TRBV7-9 and TRBJ2-7): DTGVSQNPRHKITKRGQNVTFRCDPISEHNRLYWYRQTLGQGPEFLTYFQNEAQLEKSRLLSDRFSAERPKGSFSTLEIQRTEQGDSAMYLCASSPRDRLYEQYFGPGTRLTVT.

This clonotype showed up just a few times. The chain employs TRBV4-1 and TRBJ2-2, with D possibly matching TRBD1 (6 bases). Germline lookup yields CDR1 MGHRA and CDR2 YSYEKL. There are 15 residues in the CDR3. Deletions cut 1 base from V and 6 bases from J, with 12 bases between. This chain's CDR3 is CASSQGRGIAGELFF. CDR3 nucleotides: TGCGCCAGCAGCCAAGGAAGGGGGATAGCCGGGGAGCTGTTTTTT.

The chain carries TRBV4-2 and TRBJ2-3, with TRBD2 matching over 12 bases. CDR3 length: 17 residues. The germline CDR1 and CDR2 sequences are LGHNA and YNFKEQ. J gave up 4 bases and V 2 bases, and 7 bases lay outside the gene matches. CDR3 protein: CASSQLTSGSFSDTQYF. The CDR3 nucleotides read TGTGCCAGCAGCCAACTGACTAGCGGGAGTTTCTCAGATACGCAGTATTTT.

This clonotype has a handful of counts. This sequence joins TRBV18 and TRBJ2-5; perhaps TRBD2 as D (5 bases). The germline V gene has CDR1 KGHSH and CDR2 LQKENI. V was trimmed by 4 bases and J by 7 bases, leaving 19 bases between them. The CDR3 runs 15 residues. The CDR3 protein is CASSRVTVYEGTQYF. In nucleotides, the CDR3 is TGTGCCAGCTCACGGGTAACTGTCTACGAGGGGACCCAGTACTTC.

The table lists this clonotype with a few counts. V gene TRBV7-9 combines with J gene TRBJ2-2, with 8 bases aligning to TRBD1. The trim removed 3 bases at V and 0 bases at J, leaving 3 bases unmatched. This CDR3 contains 16 residues. Germline V CDR1 and CDR2: SEHNR, FQNEAQ (reference sequence). The CDR3 loop is CASSFTQGANTGELFF. The CDR3 coding sequence is TGTGCCAGCAGCTTTACACAGGGGGCGAACACCGGGGAGCTGTTTTTT.

V is TRBV30 and J is TRBJ2-7, with TRBD2 matching 7 bases. This CDR3 comprises 14 residues. CDR1 GTSNPN and CDR2 SVGIG come from the germline V gene (reference sequence). V was pared by 1 base and J by 2 bases, with 5 bases of the junction left unmatched. The CDR3 DNA reads TGTGCCTGGAGTGAAACCGGGACTACCTACGAGCAGTACTTC. Translating gives CAWSETGTTYEQYF.

The chain uses TRBV7-8 and TRBJ1-6, with D perhaps TRBD1 (5 bases). This CDR3 spans 17 amino acids. The V end lost 2 bases, the J end lost 0 bases, and 11 bases lay between the germline ends. Germline V lookup: CDR1 SGHVS, CDR2 FQNEAQ. CDR3 coding DNA: TGTGCCAGCAGCTTAAGGGCAGGGAGCTCCTATAATTCACCCCTCCACTTT. It is translated as CASSLRAGSSYNSPLHF.

V gene TRBV28 combines with J gene TRBJ2-7, with TRBD2 identical over 7 bases. This CDR3 comprises 13 residues. Germline V gene data show CDR1 as MDHEN and CDR2 as SYDVKM. Trimming removed 9 bases from V and 1 base from J; junction bases left unmatched: 6. CDR3 sequence: CASAAGTSYEQYF. The CDR3 coding sequence is TGTGCCAGTGCAGCGGGGACTTCCTACGAGCAGTACTTC.

The rearrangement joins TRBV4-2 to TRBJ2-2, with 8 bases matching TRBD1. V lost 4 bases, J lost 4 bases, and 8 bases stayed unmatched. The CDR3 has 16 amino acids. CDR1 and CDR2 (germline): LGHNA, YNFKEQ. CDR3 sequence reads: CASSPPRQGFTGELFF. CDR3 sequence (DNA): TGTGCCAGCAGCCCCCCGAGACAGGGGTTCACCGGGGAGCTGTTTTTT.

The table lists this clonotype with many counts. The chain recombines TRBV7-3 with TRBJ2-1; D ambiguous. The V end lost 2 bases, the J end lost 6 bases, and 5 bases lay between the germline ends. The CDR3 runs 12 residues. Per the germline V gene, CDR1 is SGHTA and CDR2 is FQGTGA. CDR3 residues: CASSLAPNEQFF. The CDR3 nucleotides are TGTGCCAGCAGCTTAGCTCCCAATGAGCAGTTCTTC.

In its sample, this clonotype was seen a few times. The V call is TRBV6-5, the J call TRBJ1-1; no definite D call. Germline loops: CDR1 MNHEY, CDR2 SVGAGI. V dropped 5 bases and J dropped 3 bases, with 7 bases sitting between them. This CDR3 is 12 amino acids long. The CDR3 loop reads CASSNGDTEAFF. The CDR3 region has the DNA TGTGCCAGCAGTAATGGGGACACTGAAGCTTTCTTT.

This clonotype was recorded a few times. For the CDR3, the DNA is TGTGCCAGCAGTGAAGGGCAGGGTAGGAGTGAAAAACTGTTTTTT. This sequence encodes CASSEGQGRSEKLFF. The V and J genes are TRBV2 and TRBJ1-4; D perhaps matches TRBD1 (5 bases). Germline CDR1 is SNHLY and CDR2 is FYNNEI. This CDR3 is 15 amino acids long. Trimming took off 1 base at V and 7 bases at J, with 13 bases between the two ends.